Below, 18 T cell receptor beta chains from the same sample are listed, as sequenced in a study of OX40 agonist ivuxolimab in advanced cancers. Profiled with immunoSEQ multiplex PCR; TCRdb holds only in-frame clones, not every one. The sample gives roughly 58,000 clones, around 84% of which show up once; roughly 0.6% is in the top ten. Sequenced here: CD4+ or CD8+ T cells sorted from blood, sampled in a trial of the OX40 agonist ivuxolimab. The receptors were sampled from an adult with an advanced solid tumor such as melanoma, head and neck, liver or kidney cancer.

This chain connects TRBV2 to TRBJ1-5, with TRBD1 as a possible D gene (5 bases). Germline values: CDR1 SNHLY, CDR2 FYNNEI. There are 12 residues in the CDR3. Trimming shortened V by 9 bases and J by 5 bases, and 11 bases separated the two germline ends. The CDR3 spells CARGGVDQPQHF. CDR3 DNA sequence: TGTGCCAGGGGGGGGGTTGATCAGCCCCAGCATTTT.

This chain links TRBV19 with TRBJ1-5; D is uncertain. Germline lookup yields CDR1 LNHDA and CDR2 SQIVND (reference sequence). V gave up 2 bases and J gave up 3 bases, with 11 bases separating them. The length of the CDR3 is 15 residues. The CDR3 DNA follows: TGTGCCAGTAGTATACCCTACACGGACAATCAGCCCCAGCATTTT. It yields the protein CASSIPYTDNQPQHF.

The chain couples TRBV5-6 to TRBJ1-2; D ambiguous. The V end was cut by 0 bases, the J end by 8 bases, with 8 bases between. CDR3 length equals 12 residues. Germline CDR1 is SGHDT and CDR2 is YYEEEE. The CDR3 nucleotides are TGTGCCAGCAGCTTGGATATAGACGGCTACACCTTC. Translation gives CASSLDIDGYTF.

This chain links TRBV6-1 with TRBJ1-1; D is uncertain. CDR1 and CDR2 (germline): MNHNS, SASEGT. The CDR3 runs to 11 residues. V lost 6 bases, J lost 10 bases, and 12 bases lay in between. The CDR3, as DNA: TGTGCCAGCAGCTTCAGGAGGGTAGCTTTCTTT. Translation: CASSFRRVAFF.

V usage is TRBV5-6 and J usage is TRBJ1-1, with D possibly being TRBD1 (6 bases). This CDR3 spans 16 amino acids. Germline CDR1 is SGHDT and CDR2 is YYEEEE. Trimming took 2 bases from V and 3 from J, leaving 17 bases between them. CDR3 in amino acids: CASSFSGGGGHTEAFF. The CDR3 coding sequence is TGTGCCAGCAGCTTCTCGGGAGGGGGTGGGCACACTGAAGCTTTCTTT.

The gene calls are TRBV4-1 and TRBJ2-2; 9 bases are a match to TRBD1. The germline V gene has CDR1 MGHRA and CDR2 YSYEKL. This CDR3 is built from 16 residues. The V segment lost 1 base and the J segment 7 bases; nucleotides outside the gene matches: 7. The CDR3 is CASSQVRDRASGELFF. As DNA, the CDR3 is TGCGCCAGCAGCCAAGTAAGGGACAGGGCGAGCGGGGAGCTGTTTTTT.

The chain combines TRBV30 with TRBJ1-2; 8 bases fit TRBD1. The CDR3 covers 14 residues. Germline CDR1 is GTSNPN and CDR2 is SVGIG (reference sequence). Trimming removed 8 bases from V and 4 bases from J; junction bases left unmatched: 12. This CDR3 reads CARRNRGLIYGYTF. In DNA, the CDR3 is TGTGCCCGACGGAACAGGGGGTTAATCTATGGCTACACCTTC.

A single count supports this clone. This chain connects TRBV10-3 to TRBJ2-7; D unclear. Deletions cut 3 bases from V and 7 bases from J, with 7 bases between. The CDR3 sequence is 11 residues long. Germline CDR1 is ENHRY and CDR2 is SYGVKD. The CDR3 protein is CAISDLIEQYF. Here the CDR3 DNA reads TGTGCCATCAGTGATCTTATTGAGCAGTACTTC.

The chain links TRBV7-9 to TRBJ1-1; D may be TRBD1 (5 bases). CDR1 is SEHNR and CDR2 is FQNEAQ in the germline V gene (reference sequence). Between the trimmed V and J ends, which lost 3 bases and 4 bases, there was a span of 9 bases. CDR3 length: 13 amino acids. The CDR3 spells CASSLPQGTEAFF. In nucleotides, the CDR3 is TGTGCCAGCAGCTTGCCCCAGGGCACTGAAGCTTTCTTT.

The J gene is TRBJ1-4, the V gene TRBV9; possible D gene TRBD1, 5 bases. Germline CDR1 reads SGDLS; CDR2 reads YYNGEE. This CDR3 contains 16 residues. Trimming stripped 4 bases from V and 8 bases from J, with 21 bases between. CDR3 in DNA: TGTGCCAGCAGCCCAAAAGGGGCGGGGGGGTTAGAAAAACTGTTTTTT. Amino acids: CASSPKGAGGLEKLFF.

The V call is TRBV2, the J call TRBJ2-5; no firm D call. Trimming left V 2 bases short and J 7 bases short, with 5 bases between. CDR3 length: 11 amino acids. Germline V gene lookup returns CDR1 SNHLY and CDR2 FYNNEI. The CDR3 region has the DNA TGTGCCAGCAGTGAACCTGGGACCCAGTACTTC. It is translated as CASSEPGTQYF.

The chain couples TRBV28 to TRBJ2-7, with D perhaps matching TRBD1 (6 bases). Per germline, CDR1 MDHEN and CDR2 SYDVKM. The germline V and J ends were trimmed by 5 bases and 6 bases, with 8 bases remaining between them. The CDR3 extends over 11 amino acids. The CDR3 sequence is CASSPGVEQYF. The DNA for the CDR3 is TGTGCCAGCAGTCCAGGGGTCGAGCAGTACTTC.

This clone has a single count. In DNA, the CDR3 is TGTGCCAGCAGCCTAGACCCGGGAGGTAACTATGGCTACACCTTC. This encodes CASSLDPGGNYGYTF. This chain connects TRBV9 to TRBJ1-2; D is unresolved. Germline V gene lookup returns CDR1 SGDLS and CDR2 YYNGEE. With 4 bases removed from V and 1 base from J, the gap between germline ends came to 14 bases. This CDR3 region has 15 residues.

The chain carries TRBV6-1 and TRBJ1-3; no clear D gene. The CDR3 consists of 14 residues. V was pared by 3 bases and J by 0 bases, with 6 bases between. Per germline, CDR1 MNHNS and CDR2 SASEGT. CDR3 nucleotide sequence: TGTGCCAGCAGTGACGATATCTCTGGAAACACCATATATTTT. Amino acids: CASSDDISGNTIYF.

The chain is built from TRBV11-2 and TRBJ2-3; tentatively, D is TRBD1 (5 bases). Trimming left V 1 base short and J 1 base short, with 6 bases between. Germline V gives CDR1 SGHAT, CDR2 FQNNGV. The CDR3 runs 14 residues. The CDR3 sequence is CASSLGTRTDTQYF. The CDR3 DNA reads as TGTGCCAGCAGCTTAGGGACACGCACAGATACGCAGTATTTT.

The gene calls are TRBV15 and TRBJ1-3, with D perhaps TRBD1 (6 bases). From germline, CDR1 is LNHNV and CDR2 YYDKDF (reference sequence). There are 16 residues in the CDR3. V was clipped by 1 base and J by 0 bases, with 10 bases between them. Here the CDR3 DNA reads TGTGCCACCAGCAGAGCTCGGACAGCCTCTGGAAACACCATATATTTT. It specifies CATSRARTASGNTIYF. Using reference TRBV15 and TRBJ1-3 for the parts outside the CDR3, the full variable domain is DAMVIQNPRYQVTQFGKPVTLSCSQTLNHNVMYWYQQKSSQAPKLLFHYYDKDFNNEADTPDNFQSRRPNTSFCFLDIRSPGLGDTAMYLCATSRARTASGNTIYFGEGSWLTVV.

The CDR3 here is CASSSFLRQGAYEQYF. CDR3 sequence (DNA): TGTGCCAGCAGTTCCTTTTTAAGGCAGGGTGCCTACGAGCAGTACTTC. This chain joins TRBV28 and TRBJ2-7; D may be TRBD1 (5 bases). This CDR3 contains 16 residues. Germline V CDR1 and CDR2: MDHEN, SYDVKM. Trimming shortened V by 4 bases and J by 2 bases, and 18 bases separated the two germline ends.

The V and J genes are TRBV15 and TRBJ2-3; possible D gene TRBD2, 6 bases. V lost 0 bases, J lost 2 bases, and 12 bases lay in between. The germline CDR1 and CDR2 sequences are LNHNV and YYDKDF (reference sequence). The CDR3 loop spans 16 amino acids. CDR3 bases: TGTGCCACCAGCAGAGATCTGGCGGGGCCCACAGATACGCAGTATTTT. As protein: CATSRDLAGPTDTQYF.